A selection of T cell receptor beta chains follows, all from one sample in a study of T-cell memory formation after mild COVID-19. TCRdb re-derived calls from the 5' RACE reads in MiXCR, one entry per CDR3 protein. The sample comprises 65,000 to 90,000 distinct CDR3 sequences, around 13% of which are singletons, and roughly a third rests with the top ten. Sequencing used PBMCs or a T cell subset sorted from them (not recorded which). All receptors derive from an adult woman who had mild COVID-19 (a few samples of this study predate the infection). Cell type and time point are not known. Each CDR3 is given with its conserved first and last residue. Fields, in order: J gene, D gene, clone size, V gene, CDR3 DNA, CDR3 protein. D genes are given only for firm matches. The size entry is marked missing in some rows and otherwise reads once, few, many or a size class.

j_gene: TRBJ2-7
d_gene: -
abundance: few
v_gene: TRBV30
CDR3nt: TGTGCCTGGACGGGCGGGACGGGGGAGCAGTACTTC
CDR3aa: CAWTGGTGEQYF

j_gene: TRBJ1-2
d_gene: -
abundance: few
v_gene: TRBV9
CDR3nt: TGTGCCAGCAGCGTAGGGACTGATGGAGGACGTGGCTACACCTTC
CDR3aa: CASSVGTDGGRGYTF

j_gene: TRBJ1-2
d_gene: TRBD1
abundance: few
v_gene: TRBV20-1
CDR3nt: TGCAGTGCCCGGGACAGGGGGCCAACTACTAACTATGGCTACACCTTC
CDR3aa: CSARDRGPTTNYGYTF

j_gene: TRBJ2-1
d_gene: TRBD1
abundance: -
v_gene: TRBV5-4
CDR3nt: TGTGCCAGCAGCTCGACAGGGATCAATGAGCAGTTCTTC
CDR3aa: CASSSTGINEQFF

j_gene: TRBJ1-1
d_gene: TRBD1
abundance: -
v_gene: TRBV6-1
CDR3nt: TGTGCCAGCAGTGAGACAGGGGGCTCGGGGACTGAAGCTTTCTTT
CDR3aa: CASSETGGSGTEAFF

j_gene: TRBJ2-7
d_gene: TRBD1
abundance: once
v_gene: TRBV12-3/TRBV12-4
CDR3nt: TGTGCCAGCAGTAAACGGACAGGACACTACGAGCAGTACTTC
CDR3aa: CASSKRTGHYEQYF

j_gene: TRBJ1-1
d_gene: -
abundance: -
v_gene: TRBV13
CDR3nt: TGTGCCAGCAGCTTAGTCGTGGCTGAAGCTTTCTTT
CDR3aa: CASSLVVAEAFF

j_gene: TRBJ1-1
d_gene: TRBD1
abundance: -
v_gene: TRBV7-9
CDR3nt: TGTGCCAGCAGCTTGGGAGTAGACAGGGGGGTATTTGGAGCTTTCTTT
CDR3aa: CASSLGVDRGVFGAFF

j_gene: TRBJ2-7
d_gene: -
abundance: -
v_gene: TRBV2
CDR3nt: TGTGCCAGCAGTGATCGGGGGGCGAGCTCCTACGAGCAGTACTTC
CDR3aa: CASSDRGASSYEQYF

j_gene: TRBJ1-1
d_gene: TRBD1
abundance: once
v_gene: TRBV12-5
CDR3nt: TGTGCTAGTGGTTTGGACCGGGACAGGGGGCCAAAGGGAGCTTTCTTT
CDR3aa: CASGLDRDRGPKGAFF

j_gene: TRBJ2-1
d_gene: TRBD2
abundance: -
v_gene: TRBV4-3
CDR3nt: TGCGCCAGCAGCCAATCGGGGGGTTCCTACAATGAGCAGTTCTTC
CDR3aa: CASSQSGGSYNEQFF

j_gene: TRBJ2-2
d_gene: -
abundance: few
v_gene: TRBV9
CDR3nt: TGTGCCAGCAGCGTCGGGGACCTGCCGAACACCGGGGAGCTGTTTTTT
CDR3aa: CASSVGDLPNTGELFF

j_gene: TRBJ1-1
d_gene: -
abundance: -
v_gene: TRBV20-1
CDR3nt: TGCAGTGCTAGTGCGGGGCAGGTCACTGAAGCTTTCTTT
CDR3aa: CSASAGQVTEAFF

j_gene: TRBJ2-2
d_gene: -
abundance: few
v_gene: TRBV11-2
CDR3nt: TGTGCCAGCAGTTGGGTGGAGGCCGGGGAGCTGTTTTTT
CDR3aa: CASSWVEAGELFF

j_gene: TRBJ2-3
d_gene: TRBD2
abundance: few
v_gene: TRBV20-1
CDR3nt: TGCAGTGCTAGACCTTACAGGACTAGCGGGAGTACAGATACGCAGTATTTT
CDR3aa: CSARPYRTSGSTDTQYF

j_gene: TRBJ1-5
d_gene: -
abundance: -
v_gene: TRBV4-2
CDR3nt: TGTGCCAGCAGCCAAGATCCCCTCTTTGGGGGGAATCAGCCCCAGCATTTT
CDR3aa: CASSQDPLFGGNQPQHF

j_gene: TRBJ2-1
d_gene: TRBD2
abundance: few
v_gene: TRBV11-1
CDR3nt: TGTGCCAGCAGCTCCGGGACTAGCGGGAGCCCAATCTCCTACAATGAGCAGTTCTTC
CDR3aa: CASSSGTSGSPISYNEQFF

j_gene: TRBJ2-2
d_gene: -
abundance: few
v_gene: TRBV13
CDR3nt: TGTGCCAGCAGCTTGGAGATAATCACCGGGGAGCTGTTTTTT
CDR3aa: CASSLEIITGELFF

j_gene: TRBJ2-1
d_gene: -
abundance: few
v_gene: TRBV10-3
CDR3nt: TGTGCCATCAGTGAGTCGGGGGGGGCCGCCTACAATGAGCAGTTCTTC
CDR3aa: CAISESGGAAYNEQFF

j_gene: TRBJ2-3
d_gene: -
abundance: -
v_gene: TRBV9
CDR3nt: TGTGCCAGCAGCGTAGGCGGTGGTGGCACAGATACGCAGTATTTT
CDR3aa: CASSVGGGGTDTQYF

j_gene: TRBJ2-3
d_gene: -
abundance: -
v_gene: TRBV6-6
CDR3nt: TGTGCCAGCAGTTCCATCGAGACCGGGGCAGATACGCAGTATTTT
CDR3aa: CASSSIETGADTQYF

j_gene: TRBJ1-1
d_gene: -
abundance: many
v_gene: TRBV3-1
CDR3nt: TGTGCCAGCAGCCCGGACAGCCCGAACACTGAAGCTTTCTTT
CDR3aa: CASSPDSPNTEAFF

j_gene: TRBJ2-1
d_gene: TRBD2
abundance: -
v_gene: TRBV9
CDR3nt: TGTGCCAGCAGCCTCCTAGCGGGGGGGCACAATGAGCAGTTCTTC
CDR3aa: CASSLLAGGHNEQFF

j_gene: TRBJ2-1
d_gene: -
abundance: few
v_gene: TRBV7-9
CDR3nt: TGTGCCAGCAGCCTTGAAGGGGGGGCACCCGATGAGCAGTTCTTC
CDR3aa: CASSLEGGAPDEQFF

j_gene: TRBJ2-7
d_gene: -
abundance: -
v_gene: TRBV9
CDR3nt: TGTGCCAGCAGCGCATCTCCCCTGAGACAAGAACAACTTGAGCAGTACTTC
CDR3aa: CASSASPLRQEQLEQYF

j_gene: TRBJ2-1
d_gene: TRBD2
abundance: -
v_gene: TRBV6-4
CDR3nt: TGTGCCAGCAGTGACTCCCCTACTAGCGGGAGTTGGAATGAGCAGTTCTTC
CDR3aa: CASSDSPTSGSWNEQFF

j_gene: TRBJ2-7
d_gene: -
abundance: few
v_gene: TRBV24-1
CDR3nt: TGTGCCACCAGTTCAGGGAACTCCTACGAGCAGTACTTC
CDR3aa: CATSSGNSYEQYF

j_gene: TRBJ2-7
d_gene: TRBD1
abundance: few
v_gene: TRBV7-6
CDR3nt: TGTGCCAGCAGCGCGAGGGGTCCCCTGACAGGGGGGATTCCTGGAGGCGAGCAGTACTTC
CDR3aa: CASSARGPLTGGIPGGEQYF

j_gene: TRBJ1-1
d_gene: -
abundance: few
v_gene: TRBV7-9
CDR3nt: TGTGCCAGCAGCTACCCCGGACGGGCGAACACTGAAGCTTTCTTT
CDR3aa: CASSYPGRANTEAFF

j_gene: TRBJ1-1
d_gene: -
abundance: few
v_gene: TRBV4-1
CDR3nt: TGCGCCAGCAGCCAAGACAGGGAGGACACTGAAGCTTTCTTT
CDR3aa: CASSQDREDTEAFF

j_gene: TRBJ1-5
d_gene: -
abundance: few
v_gene: TRBV9
CDR3nt: TGTGCCAGCAGCTCCACAGGGAGGGTCAATCAGCCCCAGCATTTT
CDR3aa: CASSSTGRVNQPQHF

j_gene: TRBJ2-1
d_gene: -
abundance: -
v_gene: TRBV29-1
CDR3nt: TGCAGCGTTGAGCCAGGGCTAGACAATGAGCAGTTCTTC
CDR3aa: CSVEPGLDNEQFF

j_gene: TRBJ1-1
d_gene: -
abundance: few
v_gene: TRBV5-1
CDR3nt: TGCGCCAGCAGCTTGCCAGGGGATACTGAAGCTTTCTTT
CDR3aa: CASSLPGDTEAFF

j_gene: TRBJ2-7
d_gene: -
abundance: few
v_gene: TRBV7-2
CDR3nt: TGTGCCAGCAGCTCTTACAGGGACGAGCAGTACTTC
CDR3aa: CASSSYRDEQYF

j_gene: TRBJ2-1
d_gene: -
abundance: few
v_gene: TRBV4-3
CDR3nt: TGCGCCAGCAGCCAAGTTCTCGATGCGAACAATGAGCAGTTCTTC
CDR3aa: CASSQVLDANNEQFF

j_gene: TRBJ2-7
d_gene: TRBD1
abundance: few
v_gene: TRBV7-9
CDR3nt: TGTGCCAGCAGTTGGACAGGGGTCTACGAGCAGTACTTC
CDR3aa: CASSWTGVYEQYF

j_gene: TRBJ1-2
d_gene: TRBD1
abundance: -
v_gene: TRBV9
CDR3nt: TGTGCCAGCAGCGGGTGGACAGGGGCCGAGAATGGCTACACCTTC
CDR3aa: CASSGWTGAENGYTF

j_gene: TRBJ2-1
d_gene: TRBD2
abundance: many
v_gene: TRBV20-1
CDR3nt: TGCAGTGCCTACCTAGCGGGAGTCGACCATGAGCAGTTCTTC
CDR3aa: CSAYLAGVDHEQFF

j_gene: TRBJ2-1
d_gene: -
abundance: -
v_gene: TRBV7-3
CDR3nt: TGTGCCAGCAGCTATCAGGGGGGCGGCAATGAGCAGTTCTTC
CDR3aa: CASSYQGGGNEQFF

j_gene: TRBJ2-1
d_gene: -
abundance: few
v_gene: TRBV7-9
CDR3nt: TGTGCCAGCAGCCCCTCTAGCTTCAATGAGCAGTTCTTC
CDR3aa: CASSPSSFNEQFF

j_gene: TRBJ2-1
d_gene: -
abundance: few
v_gene: TRBV7-9
CDR3nt: TGTGCCAGCAGCTTAGGGGTTCTCGGGGACAATGAGCAGTTCTTC
CDR3aa: CASSLGVLGDNEQFF

j_gene: TRBJ2-1
d_gene: TRBD1
abundance: few
v_gene: TRBV9
CDR3nt: TGTGCCAGCAGCCCCCGGGACAGAAGATACAATGAGCAGTTCTTC
CDR3aa: CASSPRDRRYNEQFF

j_gene: TRBJ2-5
d_gene: -
abundance: -
v_gene: TRBV19
CDR3nt: TGTGCCAGTAGTATCTTCGGGCACCAAACCTTGGAGACCCAGTACTTC
CDR3aa: CASSIFGHQTLETQYF